The 3 T cell receptor beta chains below were found in one sample sequenced in a study of memory CD8 T cells in hepatitis C reinfection. Measured with immunoSEQ multiplex PCR; TCRdb has only the in-frame clones, and not every one. The data hold tens of thousands of clones, with over 85% observed a single time. This sample's time point: pre-reinfection, 55 to 20 weeks before reinfection detection. TCR sequencing was done directly ex vivo on sorted cells, without expansion in vitro. Sequenced material: naive CD8+ T cells sorted from blood. Source of these receptors: a man between 18 and 35 years old with hepatitis C virus infection.

This chain connects TRBV7-9 to TRBJ1-5; 7 nucleotides match TRBD1. Germline CDR1 reads SEHNR; CDR2 reads FQNEAQ (reference sequence). J gave up 0 bases and V 5 bases, and 4 bases lay outside the gene matches. CDR3 length: 15 amino acids. The CDR3 reads CASSRDSNSNQPQHF. In DNA form, the CDR3 reads TGTGCCAGCAGCCGGGACAGTAATAGCAATCAGCCCCAGCATTTT.

This rearrangement joins TRBV6-5 to TRBJ1-1, with TRBD1 matching 8 bases. V lost 6 bases to trimming and J lost 5 bases; unmatched junction nucleotides: 5. The CDR3 is 13 residues long. The germline gives CDR1 MNHEY, CDR2 SVGAGI. The CDR3 bases are TGTGCCAGCAGCCATAACAGGGGGACTGAAGCTTTCTTT. Translating it yields CASSHNRGTEAFF.

V and J are TRBV2 and TRBJ2-7; 9 bases are a match to TRBD1. From germline, CDR1 is SNHLY and CDR2 FYNNEI. The ends lost 7 bases at V and 1 base at J; junction bases unmatched: 5. This CDR3 has 14 amino acids. CDR3 amino acids: CASTGGQGSYEQYF. In DNA form, the CDR3 reads TGTGCCAGCACGGGGGGACAGGGATCCTACGAGCAGTACTTC.